What follows is one T cell receptor (beta chain) and its context. Its matching antigen is unknown. Both 60 Vbeta primers and 13 Jbeta primers went into the PCR. This table comes from immunoSEQ multiplex PCR, and its TCRdb copy is limited to in-frame clones, with some not included. Found here are 200,000 or so clones, more than 65% of them singletons; the top ten hold 4.5% to 7.5%. Germline V gene sequence: CDR1 MNHEY, CDR2 SVGAGI. The CDR3 extends over 11 amino acids. The V gene lost 5 bases and the J gene lost 7 bases, with 5 bases spanning the gap. These data belong to a study of cytomegalovirus exposure and HLA in healthy donors. Study findings and constraints: TCR beta sequences reportedly predicted the HLA-A and HLA-B alleles of most subjects accurately. In vitro testing confirmed three CMV-associated chains as specific for CMV antigens.

This sequence was found in a woman in her 30s in good health and CMV-seropositive. This sequence joins TRBV6-5 and TRBJ2-2; D is unresolved. Sequenced sample: PBMCs. CDR3 sequence: CASSEHGELFF. The DNA for the CDR3 is TGTGCCAGCAGTGAACACGGGGAGCTGTTTTTT.